The subject of this entry is one T cell receptor beta chain. This entry is derived from a study of identical twins. MiXCR, run by TCRdb on the 5' RACE reads, gives a single entry per CDR3 protein. The table lists fewer than 250,000 distinct CDR3 sequences, less than 20% of them singletons. CDR1 is MNHEY and CDR2 is SMNVEV in the germline V gene (reference sequence). V gave up 6 bases and J gave up 0 bases, with 14 bases separating them. The CDR3 length is 16 residues. These data also formed part of another study, on T cells expressing NK-cell markers.

The V gene is TRBV27, the J gene TRBJ1-4; D might be TRBD1 (5 bases). The source material was CD8+ T cells sorted from blood. This receptor was identified in a woman aged 18 to 35 in good health. CDR3 sequence (DNA): TGTGCCAGCAGCCAATACGGACACGCAACTAATGAAAAACTGTTTTTT. Translating it yields CASSQYGHATNEKLFF.